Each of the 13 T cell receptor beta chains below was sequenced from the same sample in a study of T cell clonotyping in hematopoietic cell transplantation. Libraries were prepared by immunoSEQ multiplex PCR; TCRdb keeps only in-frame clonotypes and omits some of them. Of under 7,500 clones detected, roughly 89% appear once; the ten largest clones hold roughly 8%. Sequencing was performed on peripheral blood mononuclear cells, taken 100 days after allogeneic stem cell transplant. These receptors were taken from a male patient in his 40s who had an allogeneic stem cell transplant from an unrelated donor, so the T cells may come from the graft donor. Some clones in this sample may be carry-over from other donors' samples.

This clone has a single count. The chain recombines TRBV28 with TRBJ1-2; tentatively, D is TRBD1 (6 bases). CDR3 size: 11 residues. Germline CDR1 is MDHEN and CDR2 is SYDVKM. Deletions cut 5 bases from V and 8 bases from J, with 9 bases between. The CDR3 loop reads CASSLDRGYTF. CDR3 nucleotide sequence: TGTGCCAGCAGTCTCGACAGGGGCTACACCTTC.

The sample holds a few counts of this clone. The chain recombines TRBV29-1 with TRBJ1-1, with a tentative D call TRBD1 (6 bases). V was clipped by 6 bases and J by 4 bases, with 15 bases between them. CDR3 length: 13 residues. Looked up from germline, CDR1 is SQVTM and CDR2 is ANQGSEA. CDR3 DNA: TGCAGCGTCGCACAGGGAGTTAGCACTGAAGCTTTCTTT. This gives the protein CSVAQGVSTEAFF.

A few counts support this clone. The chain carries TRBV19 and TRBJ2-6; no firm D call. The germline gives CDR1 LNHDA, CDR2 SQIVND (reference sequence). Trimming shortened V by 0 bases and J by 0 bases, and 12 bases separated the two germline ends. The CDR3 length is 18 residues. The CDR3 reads CASSIDLYSNSGANVLTF. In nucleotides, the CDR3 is TGTGCCAGTAGTATAGATCTGTACAGCAACTCTGGGGCCAACGTCCTGACTTTC.

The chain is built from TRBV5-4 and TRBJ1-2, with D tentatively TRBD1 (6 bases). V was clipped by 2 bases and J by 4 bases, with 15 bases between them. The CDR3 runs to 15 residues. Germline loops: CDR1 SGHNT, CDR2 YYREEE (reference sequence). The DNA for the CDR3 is TGTGCCAGCAGCTTACCCACAGGGCCGCTCTATGGCTACACCTTC. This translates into CASSLPTGPLYGYTF.

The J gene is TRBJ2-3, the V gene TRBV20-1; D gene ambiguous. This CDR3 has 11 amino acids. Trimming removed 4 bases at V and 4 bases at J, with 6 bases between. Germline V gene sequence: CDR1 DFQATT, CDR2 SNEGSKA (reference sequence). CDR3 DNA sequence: TGCAGTGCTACGAGTCCAGATACGCAGTATTTT. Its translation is CSATSPDTQYF.

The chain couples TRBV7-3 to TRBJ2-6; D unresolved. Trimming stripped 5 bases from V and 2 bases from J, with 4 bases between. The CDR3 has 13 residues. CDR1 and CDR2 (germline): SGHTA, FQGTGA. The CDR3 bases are TGTGCCAGCAGCCCTCCTGGGGCCAACGTCCTGACTTTC. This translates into CASSPPGANVLTF.

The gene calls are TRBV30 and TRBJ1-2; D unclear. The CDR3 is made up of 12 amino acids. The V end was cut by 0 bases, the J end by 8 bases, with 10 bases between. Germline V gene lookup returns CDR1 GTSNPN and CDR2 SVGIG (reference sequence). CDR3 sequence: CAWSVQSGGYTF. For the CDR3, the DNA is TGTGCCTGGAGTGTACAATCCGGAGGCTACACCTTC.

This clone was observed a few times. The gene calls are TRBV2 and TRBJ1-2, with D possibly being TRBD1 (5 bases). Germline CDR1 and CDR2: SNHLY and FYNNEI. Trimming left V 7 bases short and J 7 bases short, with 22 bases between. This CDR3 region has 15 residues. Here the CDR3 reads CASNRDEGREGGYTF. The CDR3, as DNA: TGTGCCAGCAACCGGGATGAGGGGCGCGAAGGTGGCTACACCTTC.

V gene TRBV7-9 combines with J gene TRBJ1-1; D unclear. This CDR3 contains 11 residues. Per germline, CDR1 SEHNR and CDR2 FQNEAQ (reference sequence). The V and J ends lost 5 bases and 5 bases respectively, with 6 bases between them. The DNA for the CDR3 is TGTGCCAGCAGCCTAAGTACTGAAGCTTTCTTT. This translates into CASSLSTEAFF.

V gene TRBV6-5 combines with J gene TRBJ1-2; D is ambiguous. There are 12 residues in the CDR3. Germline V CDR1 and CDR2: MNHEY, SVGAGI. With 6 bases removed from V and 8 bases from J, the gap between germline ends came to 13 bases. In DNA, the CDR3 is TGTGCCAGCAGAGCTCCCCCATGGGGCTACACCTTC. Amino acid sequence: CASRAPPWGYTF.

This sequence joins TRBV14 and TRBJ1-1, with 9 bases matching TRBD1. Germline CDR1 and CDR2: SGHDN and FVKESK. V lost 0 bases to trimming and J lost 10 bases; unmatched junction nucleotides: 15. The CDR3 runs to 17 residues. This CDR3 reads CASSQDSWGTGLEGAFF. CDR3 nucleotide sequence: TGTGCCAGCAGCCAAGATAGTTGGGGGACAGGGCTTGAGGGAGCTTTCTTT.

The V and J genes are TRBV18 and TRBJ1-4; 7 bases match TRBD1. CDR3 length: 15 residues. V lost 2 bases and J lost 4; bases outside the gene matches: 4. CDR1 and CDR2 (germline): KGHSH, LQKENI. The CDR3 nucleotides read TGTGCCAGCTCACCAAACAGGGGCCATAATGAAAAACTGTTTTTT. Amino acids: CASSPNRGHNEKLFF.

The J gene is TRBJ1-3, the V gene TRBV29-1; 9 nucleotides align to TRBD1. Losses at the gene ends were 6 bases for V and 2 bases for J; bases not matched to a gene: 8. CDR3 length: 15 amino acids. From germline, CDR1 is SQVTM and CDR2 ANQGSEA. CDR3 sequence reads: CSVSRGTGPGNTIYF. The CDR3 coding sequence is TGCAGCGTATCCCGTGGGACAGGGCCTGGAAACACCATATATTTT. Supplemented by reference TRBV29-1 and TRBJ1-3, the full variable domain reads SAVISQKPSRDICQRGTSLTIQCQVDSQVTMMFWYRQQPGQSLTLIATANQGSEATYESGFVIDKFPISRPNLTFSTLTVSNMSPEDSSIYLCSVSRGTGPGNTIYFGEGSWLTVV.